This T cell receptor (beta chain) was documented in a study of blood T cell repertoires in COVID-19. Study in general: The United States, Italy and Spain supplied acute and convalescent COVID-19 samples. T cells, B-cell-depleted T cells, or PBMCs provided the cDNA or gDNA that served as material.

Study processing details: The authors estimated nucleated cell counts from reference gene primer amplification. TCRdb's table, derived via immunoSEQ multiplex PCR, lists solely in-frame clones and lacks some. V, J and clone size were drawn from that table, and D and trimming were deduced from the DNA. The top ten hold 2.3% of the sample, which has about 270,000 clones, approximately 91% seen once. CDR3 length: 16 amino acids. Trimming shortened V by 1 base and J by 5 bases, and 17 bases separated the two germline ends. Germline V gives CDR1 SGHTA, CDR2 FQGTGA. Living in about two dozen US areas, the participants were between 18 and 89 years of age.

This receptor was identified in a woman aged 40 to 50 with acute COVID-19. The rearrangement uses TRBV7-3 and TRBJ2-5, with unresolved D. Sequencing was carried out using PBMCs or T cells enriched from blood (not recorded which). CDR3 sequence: CASSLMPTVKRETQYF. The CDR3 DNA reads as TGTGCCAGCAGCTTAATGCCGACGGTGAAGAGGGAGACCCAGTACTTC.